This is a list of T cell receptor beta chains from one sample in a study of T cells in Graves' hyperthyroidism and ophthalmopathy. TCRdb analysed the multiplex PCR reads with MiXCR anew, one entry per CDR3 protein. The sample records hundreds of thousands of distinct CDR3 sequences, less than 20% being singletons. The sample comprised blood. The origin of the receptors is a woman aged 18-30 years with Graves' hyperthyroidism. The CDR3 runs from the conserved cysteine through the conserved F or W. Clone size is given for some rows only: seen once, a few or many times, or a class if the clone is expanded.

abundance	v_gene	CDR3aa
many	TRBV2	CASSEVTSGSTDTQYF
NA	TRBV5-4	CASSRLLGDYGYTF
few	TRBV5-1	CASSFSGARTDTQYF
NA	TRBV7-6	CASSISGVSSYNEQFF
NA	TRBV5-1	CASRRGVGDQPQHF
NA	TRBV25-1	CASSDARDYNEQFF
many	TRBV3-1	CASSPGARTEAFF
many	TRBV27	CASRGSGSSYEQYF
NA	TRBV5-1	CASSLKSGGGTEAFF
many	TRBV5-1	CASSFTGNYGYTF
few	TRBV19	CATYRDRRYGYTF
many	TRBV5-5	CASSLVQTSETQYF
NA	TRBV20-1	CSAQDRGSAGELFF
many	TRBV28	CASSSLDVTDTQYF
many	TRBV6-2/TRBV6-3	CASSTPLRGGGYTF
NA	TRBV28	CASSSPLAGGPHEQFF
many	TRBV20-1	CSARDLAGIYEQYF
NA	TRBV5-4	CASSRNMDRGNEQFF
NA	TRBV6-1	CASSCTTCHF
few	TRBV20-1	CSAIGARGRGPRGEQFF
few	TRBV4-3	CASSQYSGTRQKYGYTF
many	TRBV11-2	CASSLMDRATTEAFF
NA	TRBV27	CASSLAPTSGSGTGELFF
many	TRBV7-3	CASSMGLAGGPADTQYF
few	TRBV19	CASISDRVNTEAFF
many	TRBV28	CASSLTSGSGYEQYF
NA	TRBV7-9	CASSSGIAGQQNEKLFF
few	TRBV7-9	CASSLLTQSNEKLFF
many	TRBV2	CASTKNREQFF
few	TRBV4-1	CASSPGQGAGGEQYF
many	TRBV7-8	CASSLAPGFDTGELFF
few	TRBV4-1	CASSQEARGGTEAFF
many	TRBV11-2	CASSPGQMSYEQYF